The next 17 T cell receptor beta chains were all read from a single sample in a study of blood T cell repertoires in COVID-19. The assay was immunoSEQ multiplex PCR, and TCRdb's table has in-frame clones only and misses some. The sample shows roughly 6,600 clones, about 89% of them seen only once. The sample was peripheral blood. All receptors come from a human donor in a cohort sampled during active COVID-19. The donor label of this sample is uncertain.

This chain links TRBV27 with TRBJ1-5; TRBD1 might be the D (6 bases). Germline V gene sequence: CDR1 MNHEY, CDR2 SMNVEV (reference sequence). The CDR3 is made up of 16 amino acids. Trimming removed 1 base from V and 2 bases from J, with 12 bases in between. The CDR3: CASSLLGGRGNQPQHF. The CDR3 DNA reads TGTGCCAGCAGTTTATTAGGGGGAAGAGGCAATCAGCCCCAGCATTTT.

This chain uses TRBV19 with TRBJ2-3; TRBD1 aligns across 7 bases. The germline V gene encodes CDR1 LNHDA and CDR2 SQIVND (reference sequence). This CDR3 region has 14 residues. V lost 7 bases, J lost 2 bases, and 6 bases stayed unmatched. The CDR3 loop reads CASKRDSSTDTQYF. The CDR3 DNA follows: TGTGCCAGTAAACGGGACAGTTCCACAGATACGCAGTATTTT.

This clone was counted a few times. The chain has TRBV3-1 (or the pseudogene TRBV3-2) and TRBJ1-6; TRBD1 is a possible D gene (5 bases). CDR3 size: 12 residues. Trimming took 0 bases from V and 14 from J, leaving 8 bases between them. CDR1 and CDR2 (germline): LGHDT, YNNKEL (reference sequence). CDR3 residues: CASSQDRTTLHF. CDR3 in DNA: TGTGCCAGCAGCCAAGATAGGACAACCCTCCACTTT.

This rearrangement joins TRBV19 to TRBJ1-1; the D gene is possibly TRBD1 (5 bases). Germline V CDR1 and CDR2: LNHDA, SQIVND (reference sequence). CDR3 length equals 14 residues. The ends were cut back, 5 bases at V and 1 base at J, with 11 bases in the middle. CDR3 sequence: CASSQTAPNTEAFF. The DNA of the CDR3 is TGTGCCAGTAGTCAGACAGCTCCGAACACTGAAGCTTTCTTT.

CDR3 amino acids: CASSEEVGSNQPQHF. CDR3 nucleotides: TGCGCCAGCAGCGAGGAGGTCGGGAGCAATCAGCCCCAGCATTTT. This chain joins TRBV4-1 and TRBJ1-5, with no clear D. In germline, CDR1 is MGHRA, CDR2 YSYEKL. The V end was cut by 5 bases, the J end by 1 base, with 12 bases between. This CDR3 has 15 residues.

In its sample, this clone was seen once. The chain has TRBV5-1 and TRBJ1-3, with 10 bases lining up with TRBD1. This CDR3 is 14 amino acids long. Germline V gene data show CDR1 as SGHRS and CDR2 as YFSETQ. Trimming at V came to 4 bases and at J to 4 bases, leaving 2 bases not matched to a gene. The CDR3 here is CASSATGGGNTIYF. CDR3 nucleotides: TGCGCCAGCAGCGCGACAGGGGGCGGAAACACCATATATTTT.

There are a few counts of this clone. The V call is TRBV9, the J call TRBJ1-2, with D perhaps TRBD1 (5 bases). From germline, CDR1 is SGDLS and CDR2 YYNGEE. The ends were cut back, 0 bases at V and 5 bases at J, with 8 bases in the middle. The length of the CDR3 is 13 residues. CDR3 sequence (DNA): TGTGCCAGCAGCGTAGGGCAGGGATATGGCTACACCTTC. Protein: CASSVGQGYGYTF.

V gene TRBV19 combines with J gene TRBJ2-2, with D possibly TRBD2 on 7 matching bases. The CDR3 is 15 residues long. V lost 7 bases and J 5 bases, leaving 17 bases between the germline ends. Germline V lookup: CDR1 LNHDA, CDR2 SQIVND (reference sequence). CDR3 residues: CASTRRGRGTGELFF. DNA for the CDR3: TGTGCCAGTACCCGGCGGGGGCGCGGGACCGGGGAGCTGTTTTTT.

The chain combines TRBV7-8 with TRBJ2-2, with a weak D call TRBD2 (6 bases). In germline, CDR1 is SGHVS, CDR2 FQNEAQ. This CDR3 comprises 16 residues. The germline V and J ends were trimmed by 5 bases and 0 bases, with 13 bases remaining between them. CDR3 DNA sequence: TGTGCCAGCAGCCCCGGACTAACAGCGAACACCGGGGAGCTGTTTTTT. This encodes CASSPGLTANTGELFF.

The chain links TRBV7-9 to TRBJ1-6, with D hard to call. V lost 1 base to trimming and J lost 10 bases, with 11 bases between them. The CDR3 runs to 14 residues. Germline CDR1 and CDR2: SEHNR and FQNEAQ (reference sequence). CDR3 in amino acids: CASSLDQVGSPLHF. DNA for the CDR3: TGTGCCAGCAGCTTAGACCAGGTGGGCTCACCCCTCCACTTT.

This clone is termed large. The chain joins TRBV5-1 to TRBJ1-4; 8 bases are a match to TRBD1. This CDR3 has 17 amino acids. CDR1 is SGHRS and CDR2 is YFSETQ in the germline V gene. V lost 0 bases to trimming and J lost 4 bases; unmatched junction nucleotides: 8. The chain's CDR3 is CASSLEFSTGGNEKLFF. CDR3 nucleotide sequence: TGCGCCAGCAGCTTGGAGTTCTCCACAGGGGGTAATGAAAAACTGTTTTTT.

The J gene is TRBJ2-2, the V gene TRBV6-2 or TRBV6-3, with TRBD1 matching 7 bases. J lost 0 bases, V lost 6 bases, and 4 bases had no gene match. The CDR3 spans 15 residues. Per germline, CDR1 MNHEY and CDR2 SVGEGT. In DNA, the CDR3 is TGTGCCAGCAGGTACAGGGGCACGAACACCGGGGAGCTGTTTTTT. Encoded protein: CASRYRGTNTGELFF.

V gene TRBV7-6 combines with J gene TRBJ2-5; D is perhaps TRBD1 (6 bases). Germline loops: CDR1 SGHVS, CDR2 FNYEAQ. This CDR3 has 16 amino acids. V lost 5 bases, J lost 2 bases, and 18 bases lay in between. CDR3 nucleotides: TGTGCCAGCAGCCTCCTGGGACAAGCGATACAAGAGACCCAGTACTTC. It specifies CASSLLGQAIQETQYF.

The V call is TRBV7-9, the J call TRBJ2-2; D remains unclear. Germline assignment: CDR1 SEHNR and CDR2 FQNEAQ (reference sequence). Deletions cut 4 bases from V and 5 bases from J, with 8 bases between. The CDR3 consists of 13 residues. CDR3 amino acids: CASSSTRTGELFF. As DNA, the CDR3 is TGTGCCAGCAGCTCGACCAGGACCGGGGAGCTGTTTTTT. Together with reference TRBV7-9 and TRBJ2-2, the CDR3 gives the full variable domain: DTGVSQNPRHKITKRGQNVTFRCDPISEHNRLYWYRQTLGQGPEFLTYFQNEAQLEKSRLLSDRFSAERPKGSFSTLEIQRTEQGDSAMYLCASSSTRTGELFFGEGSRLTVL.

This clone has a handful of counts. The V and J genes are TRBV19 and TRBJ1-5; 11 bases line up with TRBD1. This CDR3 spans 16 amino acids. After removal of 6 bases from V and 2 bases from J, the junction contained 6 bases not matched to a gene. CDR1 is LNHDA and CDR2 is SQIVND in the germline V gene (reference sequence). The CDR3 nucleotides are TGTGCCAGTAGATCTCTGGGACAGGGGGGCAATCAGCCCCAGCATTTT. Encoded protein: CASRSLGQGGNQPQHF.

The rearrangement joins TRBV19 to TRBJ1-1; D remains ambiguous. The CDR3 covers 14 residues. Trimming took 2 bases from V and 6 from J, leaving 13 bases between them. CDR1 is LNHDA and CDR2 is SQIVND in the germline V gene (reference sequence). The CDR3 spells CASSIPGLSPEAFF. CDR3 sequence (DNA): TGTGCCAGTAGTATACCGGGGTTATCCCCTGAAGCTTTCTTT.

This chain links TRBV5-1 with TRBJ2-2; 7 bases match TRBD2. CDR3 size: 15 residues. In germline, CDR1 is SGHRS, CDR2 YFSETQ. After removal of 5 bases from V and 2 bases from J, the junction contained 6 bases not matched to a gene. CDR3: CASRKSGINTGELFF. DNA of the CDR3: TGCGCCAGCAGAAAAAGCGGGATAAACACCGGGGAGCTGTTTTTT.